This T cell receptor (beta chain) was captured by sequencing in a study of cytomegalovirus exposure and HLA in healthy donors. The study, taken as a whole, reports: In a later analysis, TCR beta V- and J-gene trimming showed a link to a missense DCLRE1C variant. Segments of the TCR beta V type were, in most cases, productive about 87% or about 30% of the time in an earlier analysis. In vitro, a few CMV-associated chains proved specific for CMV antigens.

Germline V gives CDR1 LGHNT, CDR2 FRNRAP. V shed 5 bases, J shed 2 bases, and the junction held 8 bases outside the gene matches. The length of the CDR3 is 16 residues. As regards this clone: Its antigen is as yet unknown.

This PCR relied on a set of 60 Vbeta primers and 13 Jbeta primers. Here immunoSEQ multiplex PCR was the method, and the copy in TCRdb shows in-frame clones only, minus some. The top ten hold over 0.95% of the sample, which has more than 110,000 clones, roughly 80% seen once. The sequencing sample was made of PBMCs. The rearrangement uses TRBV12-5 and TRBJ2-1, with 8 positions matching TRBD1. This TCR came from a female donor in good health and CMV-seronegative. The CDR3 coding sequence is TGTGCTAGTGGTCAGGGGGCGGGAAGGGCCTACAATGAGCAGTTCTTC. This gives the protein CASGQGAGRAYNEQFF.